A selection of T cell receptor beta chains follows, all from one sample in a study of beta chain features in type 1 diabetes. Clones were sequenced by immunoSEQ multiplex PCR, and TCRdb holds only the in-frame ones, with some missing. The sample consists of about 640,000 clones, around 12% of them appearing once. The material sequenced was naive CD4+ T cells from blood. These receptors all come from a man aged 30 to 45 with type 1 diabetes. CDR3s include the opening cysteine and the closing phenylalanine or tryptophan. The D gene is left open where the match is weak. A row's size may be missing; if present it is once, few, many or a size class.

TRBV4-2	TRBJ1-1	NA	NA	CASSPLLGAEAFF	TGTGCCAGCAGCCCACTCTTGGGCGCTGAAGCTTTCTTT
TRBV7-9	TRBJ1-6	few	NA	CASSSAGSSYNSPLHF	TGTGCCAGCAGCTCAGCAGGGAGCTCCTATAATTCACCCCTCCACTTT
TRBV6-5	TRBJ1-2	few	NA	CASKPQAGSGYTF	TGTGCCAGCAAACCACAGGCTGGTAGCGGCTACACCTTC
TRBV19	TRBJ2-5	NA	NA	CATRAGETQYF	TGTGCCACTCGAGCGGGAGAGACCCAGTACTTC
TRBV6-6	TRBJ1-2	NA	TRBD1	CASIGTDNYGYTF	TGTGCCAGCATCGGGACAGATAACTATGGCTACACCTTC
TRBV19	TRBJ1-2	NA	NA	CASSPTDLNYGYTF	TGTGCCAGTAGTCCGACGGATCTTAACTATGGCTACACCTTC
TRBV27	TRBJ1-5	NA	NA	CASSRNQGNQPQHF	TGTGCCAGCAGTCGAAATCAGGGAAATCAGCCCCAGCATTTT
TRBV5-1	TRBJ1-6	once	NA	CASSTSSDRYNSPLHF	TGCGCCAGCAGCACGAGCTCCGACAGATATAATTCACCCCTCCACTTT
TRBV5-1	TRBJ2-1	NA	NA	CASSTRRGYNEQFF	TGCGCCAGCAGCACCCGTAGGGGATACAATGAGCAGTTCTTC
TRBV14	TRBJ1-6	few	TRBD1	CASSQGLAAGGSYNSPLHF	TGTGCCAGCAGCCAAGGGTTGGCGGCAGGGGGCTCCTATAATTCACCCCTCCACTTT
TRBV14	TRBJ2-7	NA	TRBD2	CASSLRTSHVAYEQYF	TGTGCCAGCAGCCTACGGACTAGCCATGTGGCCTACGAGCAGTACTTC
TRBV30	TRBJ1-2	NA	NA	CAWAGDNYGYTF	TGTGCCTGGGCAGGGGATAACTATGGCTACACCTTC
TRBV7-8	TRBJ1-2	few	NA	CASSQDLYGYTF	TGTGCCAGCAGCCAAGACCTCTATGGCTACACCTTC
TRBV28	TRBJ1-2	NA	NA	CASSLSSYPTNYGYTF	TGTGCCAGCAGTCTTTCAAGCTACCCGACTAACTATGGCTACACCTTC
TRBV4-3	TRBJ2-7	NA	NA	CASSQDQGKGNEQYF	TGCGCCAGCAGCCAAGATCAGGGGAAGGGAAACGAGCAGTACTTC
TRBV19	TRBJ1-6	few	NA	CASTLRDRRGPLHF	TGTGCCAGTACTCTCCGGGACCGCCGGGGGCCCCTCCACTTT
TRBV18	TRBJ2-1	few	TRBD2	CASSARRGAEQFF	TGTGCCAGCTCAGCTAGGCGGGGGGCCGAGCAGTTCTTC
TRBV5-1	TRBJ1-1	few	NA	CASRSGPTNTEAFF	TGCGCCAGCAGGTCGGGACCGACGAACACTGAAGCTTTCTTT
TRBV2	TRBJ2-3	few	NA	CASSAYIPVQYF	TGTGCCAGCAGCGCATACATACCCGTGCAGTATTTT
TRBV5-1	TRBJ1-2	few	NA	CASSKDGDYGYTF	TGCGCCAGCAGCAAAGACGGGGACTATGGCTACACCTTC
TRBV23-1	TRBJ2-1	few	NA	CASSHVLHNEQFF	TGCGCCAGCAGTCACGTCCTACACAATGAGCAGTTCTTC
TRBV5-4	TRBJ1-1	NA	TRBD1	CASRAGTGGGLNTEAFF	TGTGCCAGCAGGGCCGGGACAGGGGGCGGGCTGAACACTGAAGCTTTCTTT
TRBV30	TRBJ2-2	few	TRBD1	CAWRDRGAVTGELFF	TGTGCCTGGAGAGACAGGGGTGCAGTCACCGGGGAGCTGTTTTTT
TRBV28	TRBJ2-7	few	NA	CASRKDYEQYF	TGTGCCAGCAGAAAGGACTACGAGCAGTACTTC
TRBV5-1	TRBJ2-3	NA	NA	CASSFWNRETDTQYF	TGCGCCAGCAGCTTCTGGAACAGGGAAACAGATACGCAGTATTTT
TRBV29-1	TRBJ2-5	NA	TRBD1	CSVARQGPETQYF	TGCAGCGTTGCCCGACAGGGCCCAGAGACCCAGTACTTC
TRBV2	TRBJ2-3	few	NA	CASIRSPTDTQYF	TGTGCCAGCATCCGTAGTCCGACAGATACGCAGTATTTT
TRBV6-1	TRBJ2-1	NA	TRBD2	CASSEKTSGAYNEQFF	TGTGCCAGCAGTGAGAAGACTAGCGGGGCATACAATGAGCAGTTCTTC
TRBV30	TRBJ2-2	NA	NA	CACSNTGELFF	TGTGCCTGTTCGAACACCGGGGAGCTGTTTTTT
TRBV2	TRBJ1-2	NA	TRBD1	CASSPGQGTHYGYTF	TGTGCCAGCAGTCCCGGACAGGGGACTCACTATGGCTACACCTTC
TRBV9	TRBJ1-2	few	NA	CASSVGDANYGYTF	TGTGCCAGCAGCGTAGGGGACGCTAACTATGGCTACACCTTC
TRBV7-2	TRBJ2-1	NA	TRBD1	CASSFGTVGVNEQFF	TGTGCCAGCAGCTTCGGGACAGTTGGAGTAAATGAGCAGTTCTTC
TRBV6-1	TRBJ2-3	NA	NA	CASRLGQSTDTQYF	TGTGCCAGCAGGCTTGGACAGTCCACAGATACGCAGTATTTT
TRBV5-1	TRBJ1-5	NA	TRBD1	CASSPGQGSPNQPQHF	TGCGCCAGCAGCCCCGGACAGGGAAGTCCCAATCAGCCCCAGCATTTT
TRBV7-2	TRBJ2-1	NA	NA	CASSPYGLMSSYNEQFF	TGTGCCAGCAGCCCGTATGGACTGATGAGCTCCTACAATGAGCAGTTCTTC
TRBV19	TRBJ1-2	NA	NA	CASRIAGSNYGYTF	TGTGCCAGTAGAATAGCCGGGAGCAACTATGGCTACACCTTC
TRBV9	TRBJ2-3	few	TRBD2	CASSVSGAGVPDTQYF	TGTGCCAGCAGCGTAAGTGGGGCGGGGGTCCCAGATACGCAGTATTTT
TRBV29-1	TRBJ2-7	few	NA	CSALGTDTYEQYF	TGCAGCGCTCTCGGGACGGATACCTACGAGCAGTACTTC
TRBV7-2	TRBJ2-7	few	NA	CASSQTPGSGEQYF	TGTGCCAGCAGCCAGACCCCTGGTAGTGGTGAGCAGTACTTC
TRBV20-1	TRBJ2-5	few	NA	CSPRRQTQYF	TGCAGTCCCCGGAGGCAGACCCAGTACTTC
TRBV7-9	TRBJ2-2	few	TRBD1	CASSLGTGNTGELFF	TGTGCCAGCAGCTTGGGGACAGGGAACACCGGGGAGCTGTTTTTT
TRBV11-1	TRBJ1-2	NA	NA	CASSLSLARANYGYTF	TGTGCCAGCAGCTTATCGCTGGCCAGGGCTAACTATGGCTACACCTTC
TRBV2	TRBJ1-2	NA	NA	CASSEGQSYGYTF	TGTGCCAGCAGTGAGGGGCAGAGCTATGGCTACACCTTC